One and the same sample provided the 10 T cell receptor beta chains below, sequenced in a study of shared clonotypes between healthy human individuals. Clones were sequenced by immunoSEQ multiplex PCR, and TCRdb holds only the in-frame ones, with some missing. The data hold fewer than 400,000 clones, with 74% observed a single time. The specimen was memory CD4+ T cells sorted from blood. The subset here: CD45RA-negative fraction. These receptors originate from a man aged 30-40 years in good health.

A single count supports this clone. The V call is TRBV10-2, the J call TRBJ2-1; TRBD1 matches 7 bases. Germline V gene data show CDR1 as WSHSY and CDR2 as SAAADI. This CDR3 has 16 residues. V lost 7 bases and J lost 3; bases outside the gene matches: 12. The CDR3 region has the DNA TGCGCCAGCACCCCTTTGACAGGGTCCCTCTACAATGAGCAGTTCTTC. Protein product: CASTPLTGSLYNEQFF.

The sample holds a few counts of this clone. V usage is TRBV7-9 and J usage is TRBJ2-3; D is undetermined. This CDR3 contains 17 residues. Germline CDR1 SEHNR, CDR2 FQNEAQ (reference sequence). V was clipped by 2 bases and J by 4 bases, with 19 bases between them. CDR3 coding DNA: TGTGCCAGCAGCTTAAGATTGGGCCTCCGAAAGGCAGATACGCAGTATTTT. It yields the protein CASSLRLGLRKADTQYF.

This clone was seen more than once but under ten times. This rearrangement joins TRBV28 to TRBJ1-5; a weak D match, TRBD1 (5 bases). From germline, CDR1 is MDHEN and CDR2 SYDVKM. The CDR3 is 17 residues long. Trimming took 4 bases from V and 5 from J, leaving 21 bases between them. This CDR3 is CASSSMISRVGDQPQHF. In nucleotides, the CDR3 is TGTGCCAGCAGTTCAATGATTTCGCGGGTAGGGGATCAGCCCCAGCATTTT.

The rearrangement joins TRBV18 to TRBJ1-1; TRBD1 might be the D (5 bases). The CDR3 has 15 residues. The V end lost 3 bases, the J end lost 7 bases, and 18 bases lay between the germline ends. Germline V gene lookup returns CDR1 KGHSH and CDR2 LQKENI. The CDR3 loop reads CASSPADSPSGEAFF. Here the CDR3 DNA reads TGTGCCAGCTCACCGGCCGACAGTCCTAGCGGTGAAGCTTTCTTT.

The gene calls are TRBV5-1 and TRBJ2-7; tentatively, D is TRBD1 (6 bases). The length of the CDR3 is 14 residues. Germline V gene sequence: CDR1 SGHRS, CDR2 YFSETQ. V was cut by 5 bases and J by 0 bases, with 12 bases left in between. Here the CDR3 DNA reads TGCGCCAGCAGGTCCACAGGGATCTCCTACGAGCAGTACTTC. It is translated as CASRSTGISYEQYF.

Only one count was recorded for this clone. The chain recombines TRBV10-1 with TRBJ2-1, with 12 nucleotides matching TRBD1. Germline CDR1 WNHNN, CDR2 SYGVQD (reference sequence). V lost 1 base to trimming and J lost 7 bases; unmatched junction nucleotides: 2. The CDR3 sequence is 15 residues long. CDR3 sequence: CASSEWDRGRNEQFF. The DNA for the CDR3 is TGCGCCAGCAGTGAGTGGGACAGGGGGCGGAATGAGCAGTTCTTC.

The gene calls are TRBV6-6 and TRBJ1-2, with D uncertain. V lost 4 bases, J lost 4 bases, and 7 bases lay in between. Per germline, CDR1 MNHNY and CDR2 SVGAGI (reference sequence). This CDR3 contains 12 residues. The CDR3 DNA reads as TGTGCCAGCAGTTTTGTGCCCTATGGCTACACCTTC. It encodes CASSFVPYGYTF.

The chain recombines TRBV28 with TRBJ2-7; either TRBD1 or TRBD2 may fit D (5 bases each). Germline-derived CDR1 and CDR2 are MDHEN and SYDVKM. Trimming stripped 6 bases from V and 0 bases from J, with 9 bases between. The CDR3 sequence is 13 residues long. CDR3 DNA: TGTGCCAGCAGAGGGGACCGCTCCTACGAGCAGTACTTC. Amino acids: CASRGDRSYEQYF.

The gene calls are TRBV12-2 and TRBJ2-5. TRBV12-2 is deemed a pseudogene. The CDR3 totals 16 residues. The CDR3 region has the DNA TGTGCAAGTCGCTTAGTTGTCGGGCGTTACCAAGAGACCCAGTACTTC. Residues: CASRLVVGRYQETQYF.

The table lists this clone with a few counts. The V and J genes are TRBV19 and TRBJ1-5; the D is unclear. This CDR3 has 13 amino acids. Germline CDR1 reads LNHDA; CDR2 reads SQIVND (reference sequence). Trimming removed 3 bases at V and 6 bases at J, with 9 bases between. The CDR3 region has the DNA TGTGCCAGTAGTATGGTCGAGGGTCAGCCCCAGCATTTT. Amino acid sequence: CASSMVEGQPQHF.